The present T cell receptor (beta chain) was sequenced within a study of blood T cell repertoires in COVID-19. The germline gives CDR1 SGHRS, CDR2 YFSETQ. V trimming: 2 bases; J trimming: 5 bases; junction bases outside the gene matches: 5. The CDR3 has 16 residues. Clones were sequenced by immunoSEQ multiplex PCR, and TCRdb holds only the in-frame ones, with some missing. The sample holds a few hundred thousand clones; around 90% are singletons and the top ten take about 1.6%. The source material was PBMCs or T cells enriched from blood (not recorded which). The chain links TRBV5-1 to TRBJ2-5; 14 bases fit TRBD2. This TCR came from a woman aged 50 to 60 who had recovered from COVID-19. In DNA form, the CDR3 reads TGCGCCAGCAGCTTCGGACTAGCGGGAGGAGGTGAGACCCAGTACTTC. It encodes CASSFGLAGGGETQYF.